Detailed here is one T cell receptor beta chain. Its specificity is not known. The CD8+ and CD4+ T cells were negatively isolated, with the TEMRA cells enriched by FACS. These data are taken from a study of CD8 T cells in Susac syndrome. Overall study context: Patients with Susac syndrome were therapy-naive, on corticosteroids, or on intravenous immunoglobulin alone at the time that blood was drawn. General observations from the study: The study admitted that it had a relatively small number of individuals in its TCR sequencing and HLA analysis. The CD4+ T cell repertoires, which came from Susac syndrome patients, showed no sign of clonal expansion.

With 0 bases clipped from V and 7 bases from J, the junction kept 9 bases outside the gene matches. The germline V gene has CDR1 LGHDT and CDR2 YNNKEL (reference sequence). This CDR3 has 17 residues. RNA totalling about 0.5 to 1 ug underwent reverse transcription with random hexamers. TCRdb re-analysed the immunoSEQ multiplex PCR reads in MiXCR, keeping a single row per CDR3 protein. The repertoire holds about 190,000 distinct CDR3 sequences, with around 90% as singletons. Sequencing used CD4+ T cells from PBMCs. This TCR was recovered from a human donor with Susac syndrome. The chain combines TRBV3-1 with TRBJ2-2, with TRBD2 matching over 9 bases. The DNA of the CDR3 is TGTGCCAGCAGCCAAGATCCGGTAGCGGGAGATTTCGGGGAGCTGTTTTTT. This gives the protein CASSQDPVAGDFGELFF.